Presented here are 32 T cell receptor beta chains from one specimen sequenced in a study of shared clonotypes between healthy human individuals. Measured with immunoSEQ multiplex PCR; TCRdb has only the in-frame clones, and not every one. There are just over 2,000,000 clones in the sample; 85% to 95% occur only once, and roughly 0.13% lies in the top ten. The specimen was naive CD4+ T cells sorted from blood. Subset reported: CD45RA+ positively selected. All receptors come from a man aged 18 to 29 in good health.

The J gene is TRBJ2-5, the V gene TRBV5-8; perhaps D is TRBD1 or TRBD2 (5 bases each). The CDR3 has 15 residues. V gave up 1 base and J gave up 9 bases, with 19 bases separating them. The germline V gene encodes CDR1 SGHTS and CDR2 YDEGEE. CDR3 loop: CASSLNRGSKAAQYF. The CDR3 DNA sequence: TGTGCCAGCAGCTTGAACCGGGGCTCAAAAGCGGCCCAGTACTTC.

This clone was seen just once. The V gene is TRBV11-2, the J gene TRBJ2-3; the D gene is possibly TRBD2 (5 bases). This CDR3 comprises 19 residues. Looked up from germline, CDR1 is SGHAT and CDR2 is FQNNGV. Trimming took off 5 bases at V and 9 bases at J, with 33 bases between the two ends. Here the CDR3 reads CASSHDTSGLGARDWTQYF. The CDR3 DNA follows: TGTGCCAGCAGCCACGACACCAGTGGATTGGGAGCCCGCGATTGGACGCAGTATTTT.

The rearrangement uses TRBV9 and TRBJ1-4, with D possibly being TRBD1 (5 bases). This CDR3 spans 16 amino acids. Germline CDR1 reads SGDLS; CDR2 reads YYNGEE. Trimming stripped 4 bases from V and 3 bases from J, with 16 bases between. The CDR3 bases are TGTGCCAGCAGCCCAGACGCTGGGGCAGCTAATGAAAAACTGTTTTTT. Translation: CASSPDAGAANEKLFF. Using reference TRBV9 and TRBJ1-4 for the parts outside the CDR3, the full variable domain is DSGVTQTPKHLITATGQRVTLRCSPRSGDLSVYWYQQSLDQGLQFLIQYYNGEERAKGNILERFSAQQFPDLHSELNLSSLELGDSALYFCASSPDAGAANEKLFFGSGTQLSVL.

The chain couples TRBV2 to TRBJ2-1; TRBD1 or TRBD2 may be the D gene (5 bases each). The CDR3 extends over 14 amino acids. Trimming removed 5 bases from V and 2 bases from J, with 10 bases in between. From germline, CDR1 is SNHLY and CDR2 FYNNEI. The CDR3 spells CASSRMGPYNEQFF. The CDR3 coding sequence is TGTGCCAGCAGTCGGATGGGACCCTACAATGAGCAGTTCTTC.

The chain combines TRBV9 with TRBJ2-1; 12 bases align to TRBD1. The CDR3 covers 15 residues. Germline CDR1 SGDLS, CDR2 YYNGEE. Trimming removed 4 bases from V and 5 bases from J; junction bases left unmatched: 4. The CDR3 sequence: CASSPGQGADNEQFF. In DNA form, the CDR3 reads TGTGCCAGCAGCCCGGGACAGGGGGCCGACAATGAGCAGTTCTTC.

This clone was observed a single time. As DNA, the CDR3 is TGTGCCACCAACGCCCAGACAGACTTTTTTCAGCCCCAGCATTTT. Its protein is CATNAQTDFFQPQHF. The chain is built from TRBV28 and TRBJ1-5; tentatively, D is TRBD1 (5 bases). This CDR3 has 15 residues. Germline V gene data show CDR1 as MDHEN and CDR2 as SYDVKM. Trimming stripped 10 bases from V and 6 bases from J, with 22 bases between.

This clone was counted many times. The chain joins TRBV19 to TRBJ1-5; D is ambiguous. Germline V gene data show CDR1 as LNHDA and CDR2 as SQIVND (reference sequence). Deletions cut 1 base from V and 5 bases from J, with 15 bases between. The CDR3 spans 16 residues. The CDR3 DNA is TGTGCCAGTAGTATAGGTGGTAGGGCCGTATATCAGCCCCAGCATTTT. This encodes CASSIGGRAVYQPQHF.

In this sample, this clone turned up once. The chain recombines TRBV18 with TRBJ2-3, with a weak D call TRBD1 (6 bases). CDR3 length: 16 amino acids. The V gene lost 5 bases and the J gene lost 0 bases, with 15 bases spanning the gap. Germline V gene lookup returns CDR1 KGHSH and CDR2 LQKENI. The CDR3 coding sequence is TGTGCCAGCTCAGCGGCGTGGACAGCTAGCACAGATACGCAGTATTTT. It encodes CASSAAWTASTDTQYF.

This rearrangement joins TRBV6-5 to TRBJ2-6; perhaps TRBD2 as D (6 bases). CDR1 is MNHEY and CDR2 is SVGAGI in the germline V gene. The CDR3 extends over 15 amino acids. Between the trimmed V and J ends, which lost 6 bases and 1 base, there was a span of 10 bases. CDR3 DNA sequence: TGTGCCAGCAGCCGACTAGTTTCTGGGGCCAACGTCCTGACTTTC. Protein sequence: CASSRLVSGANVLTF.

As for this clone: The same CDR3 can be traced to other DNA sequences in this sample. The chain is built from TRBV5-4 and TRBJ1-6; TRBD1 agrees at 7 bases. The CDR3 consists of 15 residues. Germline lookup yields CDR1 SGHNT and CDR2 YYREEE (reference sequence). The V and J ends lost 0 bases and 8 bases, in that order; junction bases with no gene match: 5. CDR3 nucleotides: TGTGCCAGCAGCTTGGGGCAAGGGGGCGATTCACCCCTCCACTTT. Protein product: CASSLGQGGDSPLHF.

The chain combines TRBV28 with TRBJ2-7; weak D call: TRBD2 (6 bases). Germline loops: CDR1 MDHEN, CDR2 SYDVKM. The CDR3 has 17 amino acids. The V end lost 3 bases, the J end lost 2 bases, and 20 bases lay between the germline ends. The CDR3 sequence: CASSLGGTTVLTYEQYF. Written as DNA, the CDR3 is TGTGCCAGCAGTTTGGGGGGTACAACTGTCTTAACCTACGAGCAGTACTTC.

The V call is TRBV12-5, the J call TRBJ1-1; D not resolved. Germline CDR1 and CDR2: LGHNT and FRNRAP. The CDR3 spans 12 residues. Deletions cut 3 bases from V and 11 bases from J, with 13 bases between. DNA for the CDR3: TGTGCTAGTGGTTTCTTGCCAAAACGCGCTTTCTTT. The encoded protein is CASGFLPKRAFF.

Comments on this clone: A read error may account for a junction end that differs from germline. This chain connects TRBV6-1 to TRBJ2-3, with TRBD2 identical over 8 bases. This CDR3 is built from 16 residues. Germline CDR1 MNHNS, CDR2 SASEGT. The CDR3 DNA reads TGTGCCAGCAGCGAAGGGCCCGCCCGGGGGGGAGATACGCAGTATTTT. It specifies CASSEGPARGGDTQYF.

This chain uses TRBV21-1 with TRBJ1-2; the table calls TRBD1, which could not be checked here. TRBV21-1 is given as a pseudogene. The CDR3 runs 16 residues. The CDR3 region is CASSKPGTGSGRGYTF. In nucleotides, the CDR3 is TGTGCCAGCAGCAAACCCGGGACAGGGTCCGGGCGCGGCTACACCTTC.

The chain combines TRBV6-6 with TRBJ1-2, with D perhaps TRBD1 (5 bases). Germline V CDR1 and CDR2: MNHNY, SVGAGI (reference sequence). This CDR3 spans 13 amino acids. V was trimmed by 7 bases and J by 4 bases, leaving 13 bases between them. CDR3 residues: CASTLSGSYGYTF. CDR3 DNA: TGTGCCAGCACCCTTTCAGGGAGCTATGGCTACACCTTC.

The chain carries TRBV18 and TRBJ2-5, with 7 bases fitting TRBD1. Germline V lookup: CDR1 KGHSH, CDR2 LQKENI. J gave up 4 bases and V 0 bases, and 11 bases lay outside the gene matches. The CDR3 covers 17 residues. The DNA for the CDR3 is TGTGCCAGCTCACCACCGGTTAACAGGGGTACATCAGAGACCCAGTACTTC. It yields the protein CASSPPVNRGTSETQYF.

This clone is a singleton in its sample. The V call is TRBV30, the J call TRBJ2-7; D gene unclear. Trimming stripped 4 bases from V and 0 bases from J, with 13 bases between. Per the germline V gene, CDR1 is GTSNPN and CDR2 is SVGIG (reference sequence). There are 14 residues in the CDR3. CDR3 sequence reads: CAWTRSGVSYEQYF. CDR3 bases: TGTGCCTGGACTCGTAGTGGGGTCTCCTACGAGCAGTACTTC.

The rearrangement uses TRBV15 and TRBJ1-3; D uncertain. This CDR3 has 14 residues. CDR1 is LNHNV and CDR2 is YYDKDF in the germline V gene (reference sequence). V lost 0 bases to trimming and J lost 0 bases, with 3 bases between them. The CDR3 nucleotides are TGTGCCACCAGCAGAGATAACTCTGGAAACACCATATATTTT. This sequence encodes CATSRDNSGNTIYF. The full variable domain, with the rest looked up from reference TRBV15 and TRBJ1-3, is DAMVIQNPRYQVTQFGKPVTLSCSQTLNHNVMYWYQQKSSQAPKLLFHYYDKDFNNEADTPDNFQSRRPNTSFCFLDIRSPGLGDTAMYLCATSRDNSGNTIYFGEGSWLTVV.

The chain couples TRBV27 to TRBJ2-1; 7 positions match TRBD1. Germline CDR1 MNHEY, CDR2 SMNVEV (reference sequence). CDR3 length: 14 residues. V lost 4 bases and J lost 4; bases outside the gene matches: 4. CDR3 coding DNA: TGTGCCAGCAGTTCAAGACAGGGATACAATGAGCAGTTCTTC. Its translation: CASSSRQGYNEQFF.

The V call is TRBV19, the J call TRBJ1-2, with D uncertain. CDR1 and CDR2 from the germline V gene are LNHDA and SQIVND (reference sequence). The length of the CDR3 is 14 residues. Trimming stripped 2 bases from V and 3 bases from J, with 10 bases between. As DNA, the CDR3 is TGTGCCAGTAGTATACAGGAGGCGGACTATGGCTACACCTTC. Protein: CASSIQEADYGYTF.

This chain joins TRBV5-4 and TRBJ2-7; the match to TRBD2 covers 7 bases. J was trimmed by 6 bases and V by 4 bases; bases with no gene match: 13. Looked up from germline, CDR1 is SGHNT and CDR2 is YYREEE (reference sequence). CDR3 length: 15 residues. CDR3 region: CASSPNPRGGVEQYF. The CDR3 DNA sequence: TGTGCCAGCAGCCCTAACCCCCGCGGGGGTGTCGAGCAGTACTTC.

The chain combines TRBV7-2 with TRBJ1-5, with D tentatively TRBD1 (5 bases). With 2 bases removed from V and 0 bases from J, the gap between germline ends came to 20 bases. This CDR3 spans 19 amino acids. Germline V gene data show CDR1 as SGHTA and CDR2 as FQGNSA. For the CDR3, the DNA is TGTGCCAGCAGCTTAAGGAGCAGTGTTACGGGGGATAGCAATCAGCCCCAGCATTTT. It codes for CASSLRSSVTGDSNQPQHF.

J is TRBJ2-1 and V is TRBV7-9, with TRBD1 identical over 11 bases. Germline V lookup: CDR1 SEHNR, CDR2 FQNEAQ (reference sequence). V was pared by 5 bases and J by 8 bases, with 5 bases of the junction left unmatched. The CDR3 sequence is 14 residues long. Written as DNA, the CDR3 is TGTGCCAGCAGCGTCGGACAGGGGGCTGATGAGCAGTTCTTC. It translates to CASSVGQGADEQFF. Filled out from reference TRBV7-9 and TRBJ2-1, the complete variable domain reads DTGVSQNPRHKITKRGQNVTFRCDPISEHNRLYWYRQTLGQGPEFLTYFQNEAQLEKSRLLSDRFSAERPKGSFSTLEIQRTEQGDSAMYLCASSVGQGADEQFFGPGTRLTVL.

Concerning this clone: Other DNA sequences within the sample encode an identical CDR3. V and J are TRBV7-2 and TRBJ2-5; 12 bases are a match to TRBD2. V was clipped by 1 base and J by 2 bases; unmatched bases: 8. CDR3 length: 18 amino acids. CDR1 and CDR2 from the germline V gene are SGHTA and FQGNSA. The CDR3 is CASSLVPLAGGLQETQYF. Here the CDR3 DNA reads TGTGCCAGCAGCTTAGTACCACTAGCGGGAGGCCTACAAGAGACCCAGTACTTC.

V and J are TRBV10-3 and TRBJ2-1; D is possibly TRBD2 (6 bases). The CDR3 loop spans 17 amino acids. Germline-derived CDR1 and CDR2 are ENHRY and SYGVKD. V was shortened by 9 bases and J by 0 bases, with 21 bases between the two germline ends. CDR3 bases: TGTGCCATACGCGGAGGGGACGCCTCCCGCTCCTACAATGAGCAGTTCTTC. Its translation: CAIRGGDASRSYNEQFF.

This chain connects TRBV7-2 to TRBJ2-1; 10 nucleotides match TRBD2. The length of the CDR3 is 15 residues. After removal of 5 bases from V and 3 bases from J, the junction contained 4 bases not matched to a gene. From germline, CDR1 is SGHTA and CDR2 FQGNSA. The CDR3 nucleotides read TGTGCCAGCAGCCGGACTAGCGGAAACTACAATGAGCAGTTCTTC. The encoded protein is CASSRTSGNYNEQFF.

In its sample, this clone was seen once. The genes are TRBV25-1 and TRBJ2-5, with TRBD1 identical over 7 bases. V was clipped by 6 bases and J by 4 bases; unmatched bases: 8. Germline V gene lookup returns CDR1 MGHDK and CDR2 SYGVNS. The CDR3 spans 14 residues. For the CDR3, the DNA is TGTGCCAGCAGCCGCGACAGGGTCGGAGAGACCCAGTACTTC. Encoded protein: CASSRDRVGETQYF.

The V and J genes are TRBV6-5 and TRBJ2-1; 8 bases line up with TRBD1. Germline values: CDR1 MNHEY, CDR2 SVGAGI. The trim removed 6 bases at V and 10 bases at J, leaving 11 bases unmatched. This CDR3 is built from 14 residues. The chain's CDR3 is CASRYPGQVGEQFF. CDR3 DNA: TGTGCCAGCAGGTATCCGGGACAGGTAGGCGAGCAGTTCTTC.

The V and J genes are TRBV2 and TRBJ1-2; D is unresolved. The CDR3 consists of 13 residues. Germline V gene data show CDR1 as SNHLY and CDR2 as FYNNEI. V was pared by 2 bases and J by 4 bases, with 8 bases between. The CDR3 DNA reads as TGTGCCAGCAGTGAATCGCTGCCCTATGGCTACACCTTC. Amino acids: CASSESLPYGYTF.

The CDR3 region is CASSTGTDNQPQHF. In DNA, the CDR3 is TGTGCCAGTAGCACCGGGACAGATAATCAGCCCCAGCATTTT. V is TRBV19 and J is TRBJ1-5; the match to TRBD1 covers 7 bases. Germline CDR1 LNHDA, CDR2 SQIVND (reference sequence). The ends lost 6 bases at V and 4 bases at J; junction bases unmatched: 6. The CDR3 length is 14 residues.

V is TRBV2 and J is TRBJ2-3; no clear D gene. The CDR3 sequence is 13 residues long. V shed 8 bases and J shed 0 bases, with 9 bases lying between them. The germline V gene has CDR1 SNHLY and CDR2 FYNNEI. CDR3 sequence reads: CASGRSSTDTQYF. CDR3 nucleotides: TGTGCCAGCGGAAGGTCCAGCACAGATACGCAGTATTTT.

The chain carries TRBV18 and TRBJ1-2; TRBD1 aligns across 10 bases. Per germline, CDR1 KGHSH and CDR2 LQKENI. V shed 5 bases and J 8 bases; nucleotides not matched to a gene: 5. This CDR3 is 13 amino acids long. CDR3 DNA: TGTGCCAGCTCAAGTGACAGGGGGCCGGGCTACACCTTC. Its protein is CASSSDRGPGYTF.